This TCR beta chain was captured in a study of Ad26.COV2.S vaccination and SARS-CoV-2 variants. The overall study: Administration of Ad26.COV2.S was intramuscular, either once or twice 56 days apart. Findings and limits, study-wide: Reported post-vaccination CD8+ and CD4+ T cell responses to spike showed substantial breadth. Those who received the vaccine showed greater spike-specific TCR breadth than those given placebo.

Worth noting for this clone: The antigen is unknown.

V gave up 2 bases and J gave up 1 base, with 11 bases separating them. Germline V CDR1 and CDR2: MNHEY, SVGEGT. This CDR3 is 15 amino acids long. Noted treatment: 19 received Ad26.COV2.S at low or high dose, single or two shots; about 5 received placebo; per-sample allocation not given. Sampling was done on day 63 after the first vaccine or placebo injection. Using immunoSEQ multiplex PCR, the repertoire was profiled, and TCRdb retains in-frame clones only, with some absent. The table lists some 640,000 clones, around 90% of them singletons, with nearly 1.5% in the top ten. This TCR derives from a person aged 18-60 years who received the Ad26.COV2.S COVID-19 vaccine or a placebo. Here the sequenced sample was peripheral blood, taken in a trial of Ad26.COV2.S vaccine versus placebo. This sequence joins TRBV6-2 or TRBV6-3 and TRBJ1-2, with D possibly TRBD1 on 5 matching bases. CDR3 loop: CASSYRQRSNYGYTF. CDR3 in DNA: TGTGCCAGCAGTTACCGACAGCGAAGTAACTATGGCTACACCTTC.